This TCR beta chain was identified in a study of response to subunit inactivated influenza vaccine. Overall study results and limits: Authors suggested each seasonal flu vaccination may recruit only limited numbers of new T cells.

TCRdb itself ran the RT-PCR reads through MiXCR, one entry per CDR3 protein. The table shows hundreds of thousands of distinct CDR3 sequences, with 7.6% occurring only once. The CDR3 runs to 15 residues. CDR1 is MDHEN and CDR2 is SYDVKM in the germline V gene. Germline trimming cut 3 bases from V and 3 bases from J; bases unmatched to any gene: 4. This clonotype was seen a few times. Its antigen is currently unknown. Specimen: PBMCs from blood, collected around 2 years after vaccination. The chain is built from TRBV28 and TRBJ1-3; 8 nucleotides align to TRBD1. The sequence derives from a man aged 45 to 75 who received an inactivated influenza vaccine. This CDR3 is CASSLQGAGGNTIYF. The CDR3 DNA reads TGTGCCAGCAGTTTGCAGGGGGCAGGTGGAAACACCATATATTTT.